One and the same sample provided the 32 T cell receptor beta chains below, sequenced in a study of identical twins. In TCRdb, the 5' RACE reads were re-called with MiXCR into one record per CDR3 protein. Of 570,000 or so distinct CDR3 sequences in the sample, around a tenth were seen once. A further study also used this sample, focusing on yellow fever vaccine responses in identical twins.

The specimen was PBMCs. Receptor source: a woman aged 18-29 years in good health.

This chain links TRBV2 with TRBJ2-1; D not resolved. The germline gives CDR1 SNHLY, CDR2 FYNNEI. There are 13 residues in the CDR3. V was trimmed by 6 bases and J by 5 bases, leaving 11 bases between them. DNA of the CDR3: TGTGCCAGCAGGGGTTCGGCCCACAATGAGCAGTTCTTC. This codes for CASRGSAHNEQFF.

CDR3 DNA sequence: TGTGCCAGCAGTTTTGGACCAAGAGAGACCCAGTACTTC. It encodes CASSFGPRETQYF. The chain is built from TRBV12-3 or TRBV12-4 and TRBJ2-5; no clear D. This CDR3 region has 13 residues. V was clipped by 3 bases and J by 4 bases, with 9 bases between them.

This clonotype showed up just once. The chain recombines TRBV24-1 with TRBJ2-1; perhaps TRBD1 as D (6 bases). Germline loops: CDR1 KGHDR, CDR2 SFDVKD. The CDR3 is 18 amino acids. Trimming took off 4 bases at V and 3 bases at J, with 21 bases between the two ends. CDR3 in amino acids: CATSEPRGQGISYNEQFF. Here the CDR3 DNA reads TGTGCCACCAGTGAACCCCGTGGGCAGGGGATAAGCTACAATGAGCAGTTCTTC.

This clonotype was detected a few times. V gene TRBV20-1 combines with J gene TRBJ2-3; perhaps TRBD2 as D (6 bases). Germline lookup yields CDR1 DFQATT and CDR2 SNEGSKA (reference sequence). Deletions cut 1 base from V and 5 bases from J, with 16 bases between. The CDR3 length is 15 residues. The CDR3 loop is CSARGDLGPRDTQYF. CDR3 bases: TGCAGTGCTAGAGGGGACTTGGGGCCGAGAGATACGCAGTATTTT.

This clonotype was counted many times. The V and J genes are TRBV6-4 and TRBJ2-3, with TRBD2 matching 9 bases. There are 16 residues in the CDR3. Germline CDR1 MRHNA, CDR2 SNTAGT. The V and J ends lost 6 bases and 3 bases, in that order; junction bases with no gene match: 10. This chain's CDR3 is CASSHKAGGSTDTQYF. For the CDR3, the DNA is TGTGCCAGCAGCCACAAGGCGGGGGGGTCGACAGATACGCAGTATTTT.

A few counts support this clonotype. The chain recombines TRBV7-9 with TRBJ2-7, with D possibly matching TRBD2 (5 bases). Germline CDR1 SEHNR, CDR2 FQNEAQ (reference sequence). Trimming took 6 bases from V and 7 from J, leaving 22 bases between them. CDR3 length: 15 residues. CDR3 DNA: TGTGCCAGCAGACCGGGCGGACTCGCACTGGGGGAGCAGTACTTC. Protein product: CASRPGGLALGEQYF.

V is TRBV3-1 and J is TRBJ2-1, with D uncertain. The V end lost 6 bases, the J end lost 0 bases, and 15 bases lay between the germline ends. Germline V gene lookup returns CDR1 LGHDT and CDR2 YNNKEL (reference sequence). This CDR3 has 16 amino acids. DNA of the CDR3: TGTGCCAGCAGTCCCCAAGACAAGAGCTCCTACAATGAGCAGTTCTTC. This gives the protein CASSPQDKSSYNEQFF.

V and J are TRBV6-2 or TRBV6-3 and TRBJ2-7; a possible D gene is TRBD2 (6 bases). The germline gives CDR1 MNHEY, CDR2 SVGEGT. The CDR3 spans 16 residues. V was shortened by 4 bases and J by 0 bases, with 16 bases between the two germline ends. The CDR3 spells CASSSMTRTNSYEQYF. Written as DNA, the CDR3 is TGTGCCAGCAGTTCCATGACTAGAACGAACTCCTACGAGCAGTACTTC.

J is TRBJ2-2 and V is TRBV2, with 9 bases that match TRBD2. CDR3 length: 19 residues. V lost 4 bases, J lost 2 bases, and 14 bases stayed unmatched. In germline, CDR1 is SNHLY, CDR2 FYNNEI. The CDR3 region has the DNA TGTGCCAGCAGTGCCAGACCGGCGGGGGGGAGCACTAACACCGGGGAGCTGTTTTTT. Residues: CASSARPAGGSTNTGELFF.

This clonotype was counted at least ten times. V usage is TRBV12-3 or TRBV12-4 and J usage is TRBJ2-7, with TRBD1 matching 8 bases. Unmatched junction bases numbered 13, after V lost 6 bases and J lost 9 bases. This CDR3 contains 14 residues. The CDR3 nucleotides are TGTGCCAGCAGCACTACTCGGGACAGGTCTATGCAGTACTTC. Its protein product is CASSTTRDRSMQYF.

This clonotype has a count of ten or more. The V and J genes are TRBV15 and TRBJ2-4, with D possibly being TRBD1 or TRBD2 (5 bases each). Germline CDR1 and CDR2: LNHNV and YYDKDF (reference sequence). The CDR3 has 16 amino acids. Between the trimmed V and J ends, which lost 2 bases and 0 bases, there was a span of 11 bases. The CDR3 region is CATSRKGSLAKNIQYF. In DNA form, the CDR3 reads TGTGCCACCAGCAGAAAGGGGAGTCTAGCCAAAAACATTCAGTACTTC. The complete variable domain, with remaining parts taken from reference TRBV15 and TRBJ2-4, reads DAMVIQNPRYQVTQFGKPVTLSCSQTLNHNVMYWYQQKSSQAPKLLFHYYDKDFNNEADTPDNFQSRRPNTSFCFLDIRSPGLGDTAMYLCATSRKGSLAKNIQYFGAGTRLSVL.

This chain uses TRBV29-1 with TRBJ2-3; maybe TRBD2 (5 bases). The CDR3 is 16 residues long. V dropped 1 base and J dropped 6 bases, with 20 bases sitting between them. Germline V gene data show CDR1 as SQVTM and CDR2 as ANQGSEA. CDR3 in DNA: TGCAGCGTTGAAGGTTCTCTGAGTCCGGGATGGGATACGCAGTATTTT. Protein: CSVEGSLSPGWDTQYF.

This clonotype was detected only a few times. The chain joins TRBV11-2 to TRBJ2-1; TRBD2 matches at 10 bases. This CDR3 is built from 17 residues. Germline V gene lookup returns CDR1 SGHAT and CDR2 FQNNGV. V lost 3 bases, J lost 0 bases, and 5 bases stayed unmatched. CDR3: CASSFQRGGGSYNEQFF. The CDR3 DNA reads as TGTGCCAGCAGCTTTCAGCGGGGGGGAGGCTCCTACAATGAGCAGTTCTTC.

The chain employs TRBV9 and TRBJ1-1, with 9 nucleotides matching TRBD1. Per the germline V gene, CDR1 is SGDLS and CDR2 is YYNGEE. J gave up 5 bases and V 7 bases, and 9 bases lay outside the gene matches. The CDR3 loop spans 14 amino acids. The CDR3 sequence: CASARTGGGTEAFF. The CDR3 region has the DNA TGTGCCAGCGCTCGTACAGGGGGCGGGACTGAAGCTTTCTTT.

This clonotype was seen at least ten times. The J gene is TRBJ2-3, the V gene TRBV9; D may be TRBD2 (6 bases). Per the germline V gene, CDR1 is SGDLS and CDR2 is YYNGEE. This CDR3 has 15 amino acids. V lost 0 bases and J lost 1, with 9 bases in between. The DNA for the CDR3 is TGTGCCAGCAGCGTAGTCGGCGGGGGCACAGATACGCAGTATTTT. Translation: CASSVVGGGTDTQYF.

This clonotype was found a few times. CDR3 nucleotides: TGTGCCAGCAGAAACAGGGGAAGCACTGAAGCTTTCTTT. It translates to CASRNRGSTEAFF. V is TRBV12-3 or TRBV12-4 and J is TRBJ1-1, with 7 nucleotides matching TRBD1. The CDR3 covers 13 residues. V lost 6 bases to trimming and J lost 4 bases; unmatched junction nucleotides: 5.

The DNA for the CDR3 is TGTGCCAGTAGTATAGAAACCGGCGGCTCAACAGATACGCAGTATTTT. Its translation: CASSIETGGSTDTQYF. The chain has TRBV19 and TRBJ2-3; no definite D call. The CDR3 sequence is 16 residues long. V shed 0 bases and J shed 3 bases, with 13 bases lying between them. The germline CDR1 and CDR2 sequences are LNHDA and SQIVND (reference sequence).

This clonotype was detected a few times. V usage is TRBV20-1 and J usage is TRBJ2-1; D perhaps matches TRBD2 (6 bases). The CDR3 is made up of 14 amino acids. Trimming stripped 6 bases from V and 2 bases from J, with 14 bases between. The germline gives CDR1 DFQATT, CDR2 SNEGSKA (reference sequence). The CDR3 DNA sequence: TGCAGTGCCCCCGGGAGTCTCCCCTACAATGAGCAGTTCTTC. This translates into CSAPGSLPYNEQFF.

The sample holds many counts of this clonotype. This chain links TRBV6-1 with TRBJ2-1; D is undetermined. Germline CDR1 is MNHNS and CDR2 is SASEGT. The CDR3 is 11 amino acids. The V end lost 2 bases, the J end lost 10 bases, and 6 bases lay between the germline ends. CDR3 amino acids: CASSETLEQFF. CDR3 in DNA: TGTGCCAGCAGTGAAACCCTAGAGCAGTTCTTC.

In its sample, this clonotype was seen many times. This sequence joins TRBV29-1 and TRBJ1-5, with D perhaps TRBD1 (5 bases). V dropped 2 bases and J dropped 7 bases, with 12 bases sitting between them. CDR3 length: 13 residues. The germline V gene has CDR1 SQVTM and CDR2 ANQGSEA. CDR3 bases: TGCAGCGTTGAATTAGGGGAAGGGCAGCCCCAGCATTTT. It is translated as CSVELGEGQPQHF. Full variable domain (rest looked up from reference TRBV29-1 and TRBJ1-5): SAVISQKPSRDICQRGTSLTIQCQVDSQVTMMFWYRQQPGQSLTLIATANQGSEATYESGFVIDKFPISRPNLTFSTLTVSNMSPEDSSIYLCSVELGEGQPQHFGDGTRLSIL.

This sequence joins TRBV6-1 and TRBJ2-3; D is tentatively TRBD1 or TRBD2 (5 bases each). This CDR3 is built from 15 residues. From germline, CDR1 is MNHNS and CDR2 SASEGT. V lost 11 bases to trimming and J lost 2 bases, with 20 bases between them. CDR3 nucleotide sequence: TGTGCCTCCCTACGTGGGGGTACTCTCACAGATACGCAGTATTTT. As protein: CASLRGGTLTDTQYF.

The chain links TRBV20-1 to TRBJ2-1, with TRBD1 matching 7 bases. With 6 bases clipped from V and 11 bases from J, the junction kept 10 bases outside the gene matches. Germline-derived CDR1 and CDR2 are DFQATT and SNEGSKA (reference sequence). The CDR3 length is 12 residues. CDR3 region: CSAATGNNKQFF. The CDR3 DNA sequence: TGCAGTGCCGCGACAGGGAATAATAAGCAGTTCTTC.

This chain uses TRBV12-3 or TRBV12-4 with TRBJ1-5, with unresolved D. The V end lost 6 bases, the J end lost 7 bases, and 16 bases lay between the germline ends. The CDR3 consists of 14 residues. The CDR3 sequence: CASSPNLAGQPQHF. The CDR3 nucleotides are TGTGCCAGCAGCCCGAATTTGGCTGGGCAGCCCCAGCATTTT.

The chain recombines TRBV24-1 with TRBJ2-7; tentatively, D is TRBD2 (6 bases). Germline CDR1 and CDR2: KGHDR and SFDVKD. There are 11 residues in the CDR3. V lost 5 bases to trimming and J lost 12 bases, with 13 bases between them. CDR3: CATSGTSPAYF. Here the CDR3 DNA reads TGTGCCACCAGTGGTACTAGCCCAGCGTACTTC.

The rearrangement links TRBV29-1 to TRBJ2-1, with 8 bases fitting TRBD2. The germline CDR1 and CDR2 sequences are SQVTM and ANQGSEA. After removal of 4 bases from V and 4 bases from J, the junction contained 3 bases not matched to a gene. The CDR3 has 13 residues. The CDR3 DNA reads as TGCAGCGTTGTAACTAGCGGATACAATGAGCAGTTCTTC. This codes for CSVVTSGYNEQFF.

This clonotype has ten or more counts. The rearrangement uses TRBV5-1 and TRBJ2-7, with D uncertain. Trimming removed 0 bases from V and 1 base from J, with 14 bases in between. Germline V CDR1 and CDR2: SGHRS, YFSETQ. The CDR3 extends over 16 amino acids. Here the CDR3 DNA reads TGCGCCAGCAGCTTGGGTCTAACAGCGAAATCCTACGAGCAGTACTTC. Amino acid sequence: CASSLGLTAKSYEQYF.

This clonotype appeared many times. J is TRBJ2-7 and V is TRBV12-3 or TRBV12-4; TRBD1 might be the D (5 bases). The CDR3 is made up of 14 amino acids. The V end was cut by 3 bases, the J end by 8 bases, with 17 bases between. In DNA, the CDR3 is TGTGCCAGCAGTTTCGGGCAGGGTGGTGGGCAGCAGTACTTC. This sequence encodes CASSFGQGGGQQYF.

The chain uses TRBV5-6 and TRBJ1-1; D gene uncertain. This CDR3 is built from 11 residues. Germline V gene sequence: CDR1 SGHDT, CDR2 YYEEEE. Trimming took off 4 bases at V and 7 bases at J, with 8 bases between the two ends. Here the CDR3 reads CASSLSSEAFF. CDR3 nucleotides: TGTGCCAGCAGCCTCTCTAGTGAAGCTTTCTTT.

The chain carries TRBV20-1 and TRBJ2-1, with D possibly matching TRBD1 (7 bases). CDR1 and CDR2 (germline): DFQATT, SNEGSKA (reference sequence). V lost 5 bases, J lost 4 bases, and 30 bases lay in between. CDR3 size: 19 residues. The CDR3 DNA reads TGCAGTGCTGACGGGGCACGGGAGAAGACAGGGTCGCCTTACAATGAGCAGTTCTTC. Encoded protein: CSADGAREKTGSPYNEQFF.

This clonotype has more than one count but fewer than ten. The V gene is TRBV29-1, the J gene TRBJ2-5; 7 nucleotides line up with TRBD1. The junction had 5 bases not matched to a gene; V was cut back by 5 bases and J by 5 bases. This CDR3 comprises 12 residues. Per germline, CDR1 SQVTM and CDR2 ANQGSEA. The CDR3 spells CSVFRGWETQYF. CDR3 in DNA: TGCAGCGTTTTCAGGGGGTGGGAGACCCAGTACTTC.

The rearrangement uses TRBV3-1 and TRBJ2-2, with 7 bases lining up with TRBD2. Looked up from germline, CDR1 is LGHDT and CDR2 is YNNKEL (reference sequence). The CDR3 length is 15 residues. V gave up 2 bases and J gave up 10 bases; unmatched junction bases: 10. The CDR3 spells CASSQLALAAKELFF. Here the CDR3 DNA reads TGTGCCAGCAGCCAATTGGCTCTAGCGGCCAAGGAGCTGTTTTTT.

This clonotype was seen a few times. V and J are TRBV4-3 and TRBJ1-2; 10 nucleotides line up with TRBD1. The length of the CDR3 is 16 residues. Germline V CDR1 and CDR2: LGHNA, YSLEER. J gave up 4 bases and V 2 bases, and 7 bases lay outside the gene matches. As DNA, the CDR3 is TGCGCCAGCAGCCAATCCGGGACAGGGGTGCTCTATGGCTACACCTTC. This sequence encodes CASSQSGTGVLYGYTF.